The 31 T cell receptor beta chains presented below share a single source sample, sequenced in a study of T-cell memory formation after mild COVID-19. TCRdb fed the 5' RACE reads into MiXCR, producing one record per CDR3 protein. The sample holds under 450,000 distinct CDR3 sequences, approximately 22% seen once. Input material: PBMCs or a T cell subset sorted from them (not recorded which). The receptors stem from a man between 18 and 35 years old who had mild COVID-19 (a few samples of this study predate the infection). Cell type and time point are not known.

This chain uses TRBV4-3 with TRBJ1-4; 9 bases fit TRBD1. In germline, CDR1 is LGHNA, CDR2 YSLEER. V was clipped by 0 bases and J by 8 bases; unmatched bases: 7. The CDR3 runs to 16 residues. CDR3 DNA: TGCGCCAGCAGCCAAGATAGAGGGACAGGGAAAGAAAAACTGTTTTTT. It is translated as CASSQDRGTGKEKLFF.

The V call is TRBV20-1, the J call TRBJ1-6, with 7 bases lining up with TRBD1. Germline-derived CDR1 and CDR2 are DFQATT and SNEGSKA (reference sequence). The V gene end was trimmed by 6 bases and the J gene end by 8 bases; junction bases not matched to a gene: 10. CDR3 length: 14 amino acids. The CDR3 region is CSAPRGTVDSPLHF. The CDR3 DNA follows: TGCAGTGCCCCTCGGGGGACAGTCGATTCACCCCTCCACTTT.

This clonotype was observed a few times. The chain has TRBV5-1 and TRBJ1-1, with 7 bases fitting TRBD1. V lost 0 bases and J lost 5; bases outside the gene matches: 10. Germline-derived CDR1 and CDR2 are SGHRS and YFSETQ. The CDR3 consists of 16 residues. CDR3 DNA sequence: TGCGCCAGCAGCTTGGCCCCCTCGACAGGGTGGACTGAAGCTTTCTTT. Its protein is CASSLAPSTGWTEAFF.

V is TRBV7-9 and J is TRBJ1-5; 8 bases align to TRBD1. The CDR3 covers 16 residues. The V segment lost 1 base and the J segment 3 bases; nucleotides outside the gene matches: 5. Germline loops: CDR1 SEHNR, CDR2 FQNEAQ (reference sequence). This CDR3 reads CASSLEGQGDNQPQHF. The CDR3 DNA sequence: TGTGCCAGCAGCTTAGAAGGACAGGGCGACAATCAGCCCCAGCATTTT.

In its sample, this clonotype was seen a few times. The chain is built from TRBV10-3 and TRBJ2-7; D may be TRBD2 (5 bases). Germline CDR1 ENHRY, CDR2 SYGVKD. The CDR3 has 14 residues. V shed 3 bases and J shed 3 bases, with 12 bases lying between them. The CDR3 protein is CAISDLDGGYEQYF. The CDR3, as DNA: TGTGCCATCAGTGACTTGGACGGAGGCTACGAGCAGTACTTC.

CDR3 in amino acids: CASSSPGKSYEQYF. Written as DNA, the CDR3 is TGTGCCAGCAGCTCCCCCGGCAAATCCTACGAGCAGTACTTC. The rearrangement links TRBV7-9 to TRBJ2-7, with D hard to call. The V end lost 4 bases, the J end lost 1 base, and 11 bases lay between the germline ends. The CDR3 contains 14 residues. Germline V gene data show CDR1 as SEHNR and CDR2 as FQNEAQ (reference sequence).

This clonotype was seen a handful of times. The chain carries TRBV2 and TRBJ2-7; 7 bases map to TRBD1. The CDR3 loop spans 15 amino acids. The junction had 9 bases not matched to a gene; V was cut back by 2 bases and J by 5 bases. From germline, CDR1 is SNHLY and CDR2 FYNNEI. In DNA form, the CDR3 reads TGTGCCAGCAGTGAACGAGGGGGCAATAGTAACGAGCAGTACTTC. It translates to CASSERGGNSNEQYF.

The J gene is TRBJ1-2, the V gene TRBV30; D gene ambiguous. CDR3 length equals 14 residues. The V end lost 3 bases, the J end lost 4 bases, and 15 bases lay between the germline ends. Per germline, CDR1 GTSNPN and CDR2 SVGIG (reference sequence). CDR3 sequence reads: CAWSQAAGAYGYTF. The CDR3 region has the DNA TGTGCCTGGAGCCAAGCTGCCGGCGCCTATGGCTACACCTTC.

The DNA for the CDR3 is TGTGCCAGCAGCCAAGGGGGAGGCGCTGAAGCTTTCTTT. It specifies CASSQGGGAEAFF. The chain joins TRBV3-1 to TRBJ1-1; the D is unclear. This CDR3 has 13 residues. The germline V gene has CDR1 LGHDT and CDR2 YNNKEL (reference sequence). With 1 base removed from V and 6 bases from J, the gap between germline ends came to 9 bases.

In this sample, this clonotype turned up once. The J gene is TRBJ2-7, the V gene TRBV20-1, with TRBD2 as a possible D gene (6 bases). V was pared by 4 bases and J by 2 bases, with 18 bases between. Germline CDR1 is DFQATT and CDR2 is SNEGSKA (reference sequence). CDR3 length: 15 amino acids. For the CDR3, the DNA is TGCAGTGCTACTGCCCCGGGACTGAGCGCCTACGAGCAGTACTTC. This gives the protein CSATAPGLSAYEQYF.

Here the CDR3 reads CASSGMTNEKLFF. DNA of the CDR3: TGTGCCAGCAGCGGGATGACTAATGAAAAACTGTTTTTT. This chain connects TRBV2 to TRBJ1-4; D gene uncertain. CDR3 length: 13 residues. The V and J ends lost 6 bases and 2 bases respectively, with 7 bases between them. Germline V gives CDR1 SNHLY, CDR2 FYNNEI.

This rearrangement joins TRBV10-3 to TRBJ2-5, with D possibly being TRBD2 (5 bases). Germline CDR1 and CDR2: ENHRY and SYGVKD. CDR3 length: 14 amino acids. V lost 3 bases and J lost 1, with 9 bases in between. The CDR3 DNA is TGTGCCATCAGTGACTCGGGAAGCCAAGAGACCCAGTACTTC. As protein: CAISDSGSQETQYF.

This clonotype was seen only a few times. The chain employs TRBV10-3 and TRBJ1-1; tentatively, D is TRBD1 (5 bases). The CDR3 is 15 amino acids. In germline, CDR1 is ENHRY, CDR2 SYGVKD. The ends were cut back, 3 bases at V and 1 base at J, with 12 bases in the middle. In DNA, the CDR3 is TGTGCCATCAGTGAAAGTCTAACAGGGAACACTGAAGCTTTCTTT. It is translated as CAISESLTGNTEAFF.

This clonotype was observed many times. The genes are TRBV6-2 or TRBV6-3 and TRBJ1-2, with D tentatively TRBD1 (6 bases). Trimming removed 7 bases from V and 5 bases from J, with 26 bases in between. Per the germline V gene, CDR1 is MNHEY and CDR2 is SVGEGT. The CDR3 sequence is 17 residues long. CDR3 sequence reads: CASNDQRDTLKGYGYTF. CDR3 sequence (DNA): TGTGCCAGCAACGACCAGCGGGACACCCTTAAGGGGTATGGCTACACCTTC.

As DNA, the CDR3 is TGTGCCAGCAGCCCGTATGTCTCAGAGACCCAGTACTTC. This gives the protein CASSPYVSETQYF. The V call is TRBV6-2 or TRBV6-3, the J call TRBJ2-5, with unresolved D. V was pared by 6 bases and J by 4 bases, with 12 bases between. The germline V gene has CDR1 MNHEY and CDR2 SVGEGT. The CDR3 is made up of 13 amino acids.

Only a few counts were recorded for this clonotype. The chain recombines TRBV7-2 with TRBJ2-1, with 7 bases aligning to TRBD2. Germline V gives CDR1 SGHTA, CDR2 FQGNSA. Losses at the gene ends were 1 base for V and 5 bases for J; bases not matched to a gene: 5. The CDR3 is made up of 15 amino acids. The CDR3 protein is CASSLGASGHNEQFF. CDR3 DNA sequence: TGTGCCAGCAGCTTAGGGGCTAGCGGACACAATGAGCAGTTCTTC.

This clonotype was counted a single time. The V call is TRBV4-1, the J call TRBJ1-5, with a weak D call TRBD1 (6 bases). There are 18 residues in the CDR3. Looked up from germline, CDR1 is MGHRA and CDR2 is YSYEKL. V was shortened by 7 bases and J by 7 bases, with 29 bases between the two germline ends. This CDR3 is CASIHAWDASGGRQPQHF. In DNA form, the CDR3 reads TGCGCCAGCATCCATGCCTGGGACGCTTCGGGGGGCCGGCAGCCCCAGCATTTT.

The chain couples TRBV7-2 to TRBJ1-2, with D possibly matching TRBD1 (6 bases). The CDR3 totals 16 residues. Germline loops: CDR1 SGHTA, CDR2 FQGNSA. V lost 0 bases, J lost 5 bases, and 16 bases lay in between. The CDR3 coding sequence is TGTGCCAGCAGCTTAGCCGAAGGACAGAGCTGGTATGGCTACACCTTC. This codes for CASSLAEGQSWYGYTF.

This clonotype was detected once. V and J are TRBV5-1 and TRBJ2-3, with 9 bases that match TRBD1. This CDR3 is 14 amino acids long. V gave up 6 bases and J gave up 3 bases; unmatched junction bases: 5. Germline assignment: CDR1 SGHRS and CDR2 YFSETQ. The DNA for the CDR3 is TGCGCCAGCACCCGGGACAGGGTAACAGATACGCAGTATTTT. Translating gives CASTRDRVTDTQYF.

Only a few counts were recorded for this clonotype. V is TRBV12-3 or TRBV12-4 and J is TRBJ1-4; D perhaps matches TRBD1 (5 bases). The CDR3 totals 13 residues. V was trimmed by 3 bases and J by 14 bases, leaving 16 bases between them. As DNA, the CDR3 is TGTGCCAGCAGTTTGATGCAAAGGGGCAGTCTGTTTTTT. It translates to CASSLMQRGSLFF.

The CDR3 here is CASSHSGGNQPQHF. CDR3 bases: TGTGCCAGCAGCCACAGTGGAGGGAATCAGCCCCAGCATTTT. V usage is TRBV6-6 and J usage is TRBJ1-5, with D uncertain. In germline, CDR1 is MNHNY, CDR2 SVGAGI (reference sequence). The CDR3 is 14 residues long. V lost 6 bases and J 4 bases, leaving 13 bases between the germline ends.

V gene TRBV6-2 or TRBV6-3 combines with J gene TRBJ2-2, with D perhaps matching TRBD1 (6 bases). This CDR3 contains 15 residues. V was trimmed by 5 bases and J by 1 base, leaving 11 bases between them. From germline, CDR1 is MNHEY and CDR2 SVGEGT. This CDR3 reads CASSTGQLNTGELFF. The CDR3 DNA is TGTGCCAGCAGTACAGGACAGTTGAACACCGGGGAGCTGTTTTTT.

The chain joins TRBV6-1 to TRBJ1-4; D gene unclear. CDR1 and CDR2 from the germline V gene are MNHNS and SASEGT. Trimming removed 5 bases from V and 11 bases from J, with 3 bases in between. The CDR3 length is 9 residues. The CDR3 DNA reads TGTGCCAGCAGTTGGAAACTGTTTTTT. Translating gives CASSWKLFF.

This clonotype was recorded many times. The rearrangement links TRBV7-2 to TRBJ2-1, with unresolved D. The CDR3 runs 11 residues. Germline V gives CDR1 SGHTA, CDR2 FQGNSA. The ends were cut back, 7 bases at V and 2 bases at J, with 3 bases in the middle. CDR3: CASTAYNEQFF. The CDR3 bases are TGTGCCAGCACAGCCTACAATGAGCAGTTCTTC.

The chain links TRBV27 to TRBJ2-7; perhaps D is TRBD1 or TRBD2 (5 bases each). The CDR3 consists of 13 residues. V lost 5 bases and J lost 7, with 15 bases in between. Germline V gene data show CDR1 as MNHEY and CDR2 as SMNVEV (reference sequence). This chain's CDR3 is CASSPSGGGEQYF. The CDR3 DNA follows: TGTGCCAGCAGTCCCAGTGGGGGTGGGGAGCAGTACTTC.

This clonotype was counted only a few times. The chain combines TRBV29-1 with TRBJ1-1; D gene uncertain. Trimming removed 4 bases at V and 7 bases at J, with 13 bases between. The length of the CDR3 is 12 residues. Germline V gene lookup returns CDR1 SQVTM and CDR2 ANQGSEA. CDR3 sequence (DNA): TGCAGCGTTGTGTTGATGTTGGGTGAAGCTTTCTTT. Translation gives CSVVLMLGEAFF.

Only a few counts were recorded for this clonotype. For the CDR3, the DNA is TGTGCCAGCAGCCCTATGGGAGGGGCCAAAAACATTCAGTACTTC. It translates to CASSPMGGAKNIQYF. This chain links TRBV7-3 with TRBJ2-4; 7 bases fit TRBD2. There are 15 residues in the CDR3. The germline gives CDR1 SGHTA, CDR2 FQGTGA. V lost 5 bases and J lost 1; bases outside the gene matches: 5. The variable domain in full, completed from reference TRBV7-3 and TRBJ2-4, reads GAGVSQTPSNKVTEKGKYVELRCDPISGHTALYWYRQSLGQGPEFLIYFQGTGAADDSGLPNDRFFAVRPEGSVSTLKIQRTERGDSAVYLCASSPMGGAKNIQYFGAGTRLSVL.

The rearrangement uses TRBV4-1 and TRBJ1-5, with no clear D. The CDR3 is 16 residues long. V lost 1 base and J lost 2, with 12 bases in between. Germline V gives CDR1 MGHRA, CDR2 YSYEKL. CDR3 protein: CASSQATGSRNQPQHF. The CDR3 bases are TGCGCCAGCAGCCAAGCAACCGGGTCCCGCAATCAGCCCCAGCATTTT.

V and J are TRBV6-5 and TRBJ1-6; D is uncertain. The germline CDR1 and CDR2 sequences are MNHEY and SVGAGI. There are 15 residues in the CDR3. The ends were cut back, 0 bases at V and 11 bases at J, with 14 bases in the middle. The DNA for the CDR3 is TGTGCCAGCAGTTACTCGAGGCAGTTCCCTACACCCCTCCACTTT. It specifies CASSYSRQFPTPLHF.

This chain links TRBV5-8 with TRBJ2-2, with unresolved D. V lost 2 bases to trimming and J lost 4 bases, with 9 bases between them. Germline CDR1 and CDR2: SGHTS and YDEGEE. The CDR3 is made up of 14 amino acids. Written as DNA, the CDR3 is TGTGCCAGCAGCTTACAGACGGCCACCGGGGAGCTGTTTTTT. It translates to CASSLQTATGELFF. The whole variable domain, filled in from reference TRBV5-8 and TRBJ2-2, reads EAGVTQSPTHLIKTRGQQATLRCSPISGHTSVYWYQQALGLGLQFLLWYDEGEERNRGNFPPRFSGRQFPNYSSELNVNALELEDSALYLCASSLQTATGELFFGEGSRLTVL.

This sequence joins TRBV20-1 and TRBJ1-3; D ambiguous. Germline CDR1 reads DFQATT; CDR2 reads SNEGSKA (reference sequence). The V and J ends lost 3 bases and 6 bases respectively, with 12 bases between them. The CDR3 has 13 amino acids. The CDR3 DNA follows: TGCAGTGCTAGGTTACCTGCCCAAAACACCATATATTTT. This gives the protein CSARLPAQNTIYF.